The clone carrying this TCR beta chain was recorded a few times. The antigen remains undetermined. The entry originates in a study of cytomegalovirus exposure and HLA in healthy donors. Study-wide results and limits: Reportedly, fewer N-insertions than the approximately 690-donor mean appeared in an Asian-associated ancestry cluster in a later analysis.

The primer mix had 60 Vbeta and 13 Jbeta primers. Profiled with immunoSEQ multiplex PCR; TCRdb holds only in-frame clones, not every one. Of more than 95,000 clones listed, roughly three quarters are singletons. Germline V gene data show CDR1 as SGHAT and CDR2 as FQNNGV. This CDR3 is built from 16 residues. Trimming took 7 bases from V and 0 from J, leaving 16 bases between them. Sequencing was done on a sample of PBMCs. The TCR comes from a male donor in good health and CMV-seronegative. The chain combines TRBV11-2 with TRBJ1-3; D is perhaps TRBD1 (6 bases). DNA of the CDR3: TGTGCCAGCACCACCCCGCGGGGGCCCTCTGGAAACACCATATATTTT. Amino acids: CASTTPRGPSGNTIYF.